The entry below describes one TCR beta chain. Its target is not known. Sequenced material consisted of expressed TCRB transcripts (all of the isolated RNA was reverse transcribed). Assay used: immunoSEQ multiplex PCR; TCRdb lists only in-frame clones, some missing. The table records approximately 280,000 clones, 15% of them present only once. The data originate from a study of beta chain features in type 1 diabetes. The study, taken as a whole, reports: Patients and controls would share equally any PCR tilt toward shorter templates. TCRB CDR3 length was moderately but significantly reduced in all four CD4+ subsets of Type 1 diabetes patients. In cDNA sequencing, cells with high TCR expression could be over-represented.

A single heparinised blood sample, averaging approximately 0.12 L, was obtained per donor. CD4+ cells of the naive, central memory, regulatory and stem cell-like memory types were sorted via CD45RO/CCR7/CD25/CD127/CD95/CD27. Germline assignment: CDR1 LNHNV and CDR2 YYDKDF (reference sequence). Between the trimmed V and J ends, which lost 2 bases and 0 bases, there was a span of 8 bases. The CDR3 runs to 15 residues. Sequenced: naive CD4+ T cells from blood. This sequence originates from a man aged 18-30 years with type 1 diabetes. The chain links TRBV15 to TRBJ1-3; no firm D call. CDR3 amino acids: CATSRIGNSGNTIYF. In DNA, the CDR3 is TGTGCCACCAGCAGAATCGGGAACTCTGGAAACACCATATATTTT.